Below, 29 T cell receptor beta chains from the same sample are listed, as sequenced in a study of beta chain bispecific antibodies for T cell cancers. Whole-study results and caveats: In these mixed samples, most targeted TRBV reads derived from the leukemia cell line.

Their cognate antigens are unknown. Expansion lasted 3 days, with either anti-CD3 antibody OKT3 or CD3/CD28 beads. TCRdb redid the calling of the 5' RACE reads with MiXCR, one entry per CDR3 protein. The table includes approximately 15,000 distinct CDR3 sequences, about 2.2% detected once. The sample taken for sequencing was healthy donor T cells cultured with leukemia cells. These receptors originate from a human donor in good health. Some clones in this sample may be carry-over from other donors' samples.

Only a few counts were recorded for this clonotype. One base away lies a much larger clone, so this may be a sequencing read error. This chain uses TRBV20-1 with TRBJ2-3; no clear D. This CDR3 spans 13 amino acids. CDR1 DFQATT and CDR2 SNEGSKA come from the germline V gene (reference sequence). DNA of the CDR3: TGCAGTGCTAGAGAGGCACTGGCAGATATGCAGTATTTT. This translates into CSAREALADMQYF.

At least ten counts were recorded for this clonotype. J is TRBJ1-1 and V is TRBV7-8, with 7 bases lining up with TRBD1. The CDR3 is 16 amino acids. V was clipped by 5 bases and J by 2 bases; unmatched bases: 11. Germline lookup yields CDR1 SGHVS and CDR2 FQNEAQ. The CDR3 DNA follows: TGTGCCAGCAGCCTGTGGACAGGAGAAGAAAACACTGAAGCTTTCTTT. Amino acids: CASSLWTGEENTEAFF.

In this sample, this clonotype turned up many times. The genes are TRBV6-5 and TRBJ2-7; the D is unclear. This CDR3 is 14 amino acids long. CDR1 is MNHEY and CDR2 is SVGAGI in the germline V gene. The V gene lost 2 bases and the J gene lost 3 bases, with 11 bases spanning the gap. The CDR3 DNA is TGTGCCAGCAGTTACAGCTCCCCGAGCTACGAGCAGTACTTC. It translates to CASSYSSPSYEQYF.

By share of the sample, this clonotype is medium-sized. V usage is TRBV2 and J usage is TRBJ2-7, with 7 bases lining up with TRBD1. The CDR3 sequence is 13 residues long. CDR1 and CDR2 (germline): SNHLY, FYNNEI. J lost 5 bases, V lost 6 bases, and 7 bases had no gene match. In nucleotides, the CDR3 is TGTGCCAGCAGGCGACAGGGTTTGGACGAGCAGTACTTC. This sequence encodes CASRRQGLDEQYF.

Many counts were recorded for this clonotype. V is TRBV29-1 and J is TRBJ1-4; 8 positions agree with TRBD1. Germline CDR1 and CDR2: SQVTM and ANQGSEA. The CDR3 spans 12 residues. The V and J ends lost 6 bases and 8 bases, in that order; junction bases with no gene match: 5. CDR3 region: CSVQGEGEKLFF. Written as DNA, the CDR3 is TGCAGCGTACAGGGGGAGGGCGAAAAACTGTTTTTT.

This clonotype has at least ten counts. The chain recombines TRBV7-8 with TRBJ1-1, with no clear D. Germline V lookup: CDR1 SGHVS, CDR2 FQNEAQ. V gave up 1 base and J gave up 0 bases, with 6 bases separating them. The CDR3 consists of 14 residues. CDR3 region: CASSLGTMNTEAFF. The CDR3 region has the DNA TGTGCCAGCAGCTTAGGGACGATGAACACTGAAGCTTTCTTT.

This clonotype was found many times. The rearrangement uses TRBV28 and TRBJ2-5; the match to TRBD2 covers 12 bases. Unmatched junction bases numbered 5, after V lost 4 bases and J lost 2 bases. The germline CDR1 and CDR2 sequences are MDHEN and SYDVKM. The CDR3 consists of 16 residues. CDR3 sequence reads: CASSSRLAGVQETQYF. CDR3 DNA sequence: TGTGCCAGCAGTTCTAGACTAGCGGGGGTACAAGAGACCCAGTACTTC.

In its sample, this clonotype was seen many times. The chain recombines TRBV18 with TRBJ2-1, with TRBD2 identical over 12 bases. The CDR3 has 20 amino acids. The junction had 11 bases not matched to a gene; V was cut back by 1 base and J by 1 base. Germline lookup yields CDR1 KGHSH and CDR2 LQKENI. CDR3 residues: CASSPLLAGGGPRSYNEQFF. DNA of the CDR3: TGTGCCAGCTCACCACTACTAGCGGGGGGCGGGCCGAGGTCCTACAATGAGCAGTTCTTC.

This clonotype was counted at least ten times. This rearrangement joins TRBV20-1 to TRBJ2-7; D might be TRBD1 (7 bases). The CDR3 is 14 amino acids. Germline-derived CDR1 and CDR2 are DFQATT and SNEGSKA (reference sequence). V was trimmed by 6 bases and J by 5 bases, leaving 20 bases between them. CDR3 nucleotides: TGCAGTGCCGAAAATGACAGGGACTTGGACGAGCAGTACTTC. Protein product: CSAENDRDLDEQYF.

This clonotype came up many times. The chain uses TRBV27 and TRBJ2-7; 8 nucleotides match TRBD1. Germline CDR1 MNHEY, CDR2 SMNVEV (reference sequence). After removal of 6 bases from V and 4 bases from J, the junction contained 8 bases not matched to a gene. This CDR3 region has 14 residues. In nucleotides, the CDR3 is TGTGCCAGCAGGACTCACAGGGGGATTTACGAGCAGTACTTC. This sequence encodes CASRTHRGIYEQYF.

By its share, this clonotype is medium-sized. The chain combines TRBV27 with TRBJ1-5, with 8 bases lining up with TRBD1. Germline V lookup: CDR1 MNHEY, CDR2 SMNVEV (reference sequence). V gave up 4 bases and J gave up 4 bases; unmatched junction bases: 6. This CDR3 region has 15 residues. The CDR3 bases are TGTGCCAGCAGTTCCAGGGGGCTAGGGAATCAGCCCCAGCATTTT. It is translated as CASSSRGLGNQPQHF.

In its sample, this clonotype was seen many times. CDR3 nucleotides: TGCGCCAGCAGCGGGGACAGTCAAGAGACCCAGTACTTC. The encoded protein is CASSGDSQETQYF. This chain links TRBV5-1 with TRBJ2-5, with 7 bases aligning to TRBD1. The CDR3 extends over 13 amino acids. The germline V gene encodes CDR1 SGHRS and CDR2 YFSETQ. V lost 4 bases to trimming and J lost 2 bases; unmatched junction nucleotides: 2.

Ten or more counts support this clonotype. The chain links TRBV15 to TRBJ1-2, with 7 bases matching TRBD1. The V gene end was trimmed by 3 bases and the J gene end by 6 bases; junction bases not matched to a gene: 13. The CDR3 covers 16 residues. Per germline, CDR1 LNHNV and CDR2 YYDKDF (reference sequence). Here the CDR3 reads CATSSPDRVDRNGYTF. The CDR3 DNA follows: TGTGCCACCAGCAGTCCCGACAGGGTTGATAGGAATGGCTACACCTTC.

This clonotype was detected ten times or more. The chain combines TRBV29-1 with TRBJ2-5; weak D call: TRBD2 (5 bases). The CDR3 is 14 amino acids. Between the trimmed V and J ends, which lost 3 bases and 1 base, there was a span of 12 bases. Germline V gene data show CDR1 as SQVTM and CDR2 as ANQGSEA. CDR3 DNA: TGCAGCGTTGAGGGGAACCGGGGCCAAGAGACCCAGTACTTC. This codes for CSVEGNRGQETQYF.

This clonotype was counted ten times or more. The chain recombines TRBV28 with TRBJ1-6; TRBD1 matches 8 bases. The CDR3 runs to 15 residues. The V gene's germline CDR1 is MDHEN and CDR2 SYDVKM. J was trimmed by 10 bases and V by 4 bases; bases with no gene match: 9. CDR3 protein: CASSYGQGVESPLHF. In DNA form, the CDR3 reads TGTGCCAGCAGTTATGGACAGGGCGTGGAATCACCCCTCCACTTT.

Ten or more counts support this clonotype. The chain joins TRBV4-1 to TRBJ2-1; no clear D gene. The CDR3 is made up of 14 amino acids. V lost 1 base and J 6 bases, leaving 10 bases between the germline ends. The germline V gene has CDR1 MGHRA and CDR2 YSYEKL. CDR3 sequence (DNA): TGCGCCAGCAGCCAAGTATCGAGTACCAATGAGCAGTTCTTC. The encoded protein is CASSQVSSTNEQFF.

This clonotype was recorded a few times. The chain uses TRBV13 and TRBJ2-7; D uncertain. The germline CDR1 and CDR2 sequences are PRHDT and FYEKMQ (reference sequence). V lost 5 bases, J lost 2 bases, and 13 bases lay in between. This CDR3 has 14 residues. CDR3 sequence (DNA): TGTGCCAGCAGCCCCATGACCGTGACCTACGAGCAGTACTTC. Its translation: CASSPMTVTYEQYF. The full variable domain, rest sourced from reference TRBV13 and TRBJ2-7, is AAGVIQSPRHLIKEKRETATLKCYPIPRHDTVYWYQQGPGQDPQFLISFYEKMQSDKGSIPDRFSAQQFSDYHSELNMSSLELGDSALYFCASSPMTVTYEQYFGPGTRLTVT.

Ten or more counts support this clonotype. The V call is TRBV5-1, the J call TRBJ2-7; no definite D call. The CDR3 spans 11 residues. Germline V CDR1 and CDR2: SGHRS, YFSETQ. V lost 3 bases and J 3 bases, leaving 4 bases between the germline ends. CDR3 residues: CASSSNYEQYF. CDR3 coding DNA: TGCGCCAGCAGCTCCAACTACGAGCAGTACTTC. Variable domain in full (rest from reference TRBV5-1 and TRBJ2-7): KAGVTQTPRYLIKTRGQQVTLSCSPISGHRSVSWYQQTPGQGLQFLFEYFSETQRNKGNFPGRFSGRQFSNSRSEMNVSTLELGDSALYLCASSSNYEQYFGPGTRLTVT.

There are many counts of this clonotype. This chain links TRBV25-1 with TRBJ2-5; D is undetermined. Trimming cost V 2 bases and J 1 base, with 8 bases left between them. The germline V gene has CDR1 MGHDK and CDR2 SYGVNS. This CDR3 has 14 residues. The DNA of the CDR3 is TGTGCCAGCAGTGAAAGTGGGATCCAAGAGACCCAGTACTTC. This translates into CASSESGIQETQYF.

The sample holds many counts of this clonotype. V usage is TRBV20-1 and J usage is TRBJ2-5, with 7 bases fitting TRBD2. The CDR3 loop spans 15 amino acids. The V segment lost 5 bases and the J segment 2 bases; nucleotides outside the gene matches: 11. The germline V gene has CDR1 DFQATT and CDR2 SNEGSKA (reference sequence). The CDR3 DNA reads TGCAGTGCTCAACGGACTAGAATCCCTCAAGAGACCCAGTACTTC. This gives the protein CSAQRTRIPQETQYF.

Comments on this clonotype: A much larger clone lies one base from this, so it may be a read error. The chain has TRBV29-1 and TRBJ2-1, with D uncertain. Per germline, CDR1 SQVTM and CDR2 ANQGSEA. The CDR3 runs to 12 residues. Trimming removed 7 bases from V and 9 bases from J, with 16 bases in between. The CDR3 bases are TGCAGCGGTCCCGACGGTTCGGGTGAGCAGTTCTTC. It specifies CSGPDGSGEQFF.

This clonotype was counted many times. The chain joins TRBV15 to TRBJ2-7; D possibly corresponds to TRBD1 (5 bases). In germline, CDR1 is LNHNV, CDR2 YYDKDF (reference sequence). V shed 8 bases and J shed 1 base, with 18 bases lying between them. This CDR3 spans 15 amino acids. The CDR3 sequence: CATQHGAGPSYEQYF. Written as DNA, the CDR3 is TGTGCCACCCAGCATGGGGCAGGTCCTTCCTACGAGCAGTACTTC. The whole variable domain, filled in from reference TRBV15 and TRBJ2-7, reads DAMVIQNPRYQVTQFGKPVTLSCSQTLNHNVMYWYQQKSSQAPKLLFHYYDKDFNNEADTPDNFQSRRPNTSFCFLDIRSPGLGDTAMYLCATQHGAGPSYEQYFGPGTRLTVT.

Within the sample, this clonotype is medium-sized. The chain combines TRBV6-2 or TRBV6-3 with TRBJ2-1, with 7 bases aligning to TRBD2. CDR1 MNHEY and CDR2 SVGEGT come from the germline V gene. The CDR3 totals 14 residues. V lost 2 bases to trimming and J lost 10 bases; unmatched junction nucleotides: 8. The DNA for the CDR3 is TGTGCCAGCAGTTACACTACTAGCGTTAACGAGCAGTTCTTC. It yields the protein CASSYTTSVNEQFF.

This clonotype was seen at least ten times. This sequence joins TRBV4-1 and TRBJ2-2; possible D gene TRBD2, 6 bases. V lost 3 bases to trimming and J lost 4 bases, with 18 bases between them. This CDR3 has 17 amino acids. Germline V CDR1 and CDR2: MGHRA, YSYEKL. CDR3: CASSHAGLYPSTGELFF. CDR3 nucleotides: TGCGCCAGCAGCCACGCGGGACTTTACCCCAGCACCGGGGAGCTGTTTTTT.

This clonotype was seen repeatedly, ten times or more. The chain carries TRBV28 and TRBJ2-1; no definite D call. V was shortened by 1 base and J by 7 bases, with 11 bases between the two germline ends. The CDR3 sequence is 14 residues long. Germline V gives CDR1 MDHEN, CDR2 SYDVKM. The CDR3 DNA reads as TGTGCCAGCAGTTTATATGGGGTTGCAAATGAGCAGTTCTTC. Protein product: CASSLYGVANEQFF.

This clonotype was counted ten times or more. The genes are TRBV7-9 and TRBJ2-1; D is unclear. The CDR3 totals 15 residues. Germline V CDR1 and CDR2: SEHNR, FQNEAQ (reference sequence). V was pared by 5 bases and J by 6 bases, with 17 bases between. The CDR3 protein is CASSDELALCNEQFF. In DNA form, the CDR3 reads TGTGCCAGCAGCGACGAGTTGGCCCTGTGCAATGAGCAGTTCTTC.

This clonotype was observed at least ten times. CDR3 DNA: TGTGCCATCAGCGCCCGGACGGAGAATTCACCCCTCCACTTT. This translates into CAISARTENSPLHF. V usage is TRBV10-3 and J usage is TRBJ1-6; D gene uncertain. The CDR3 runs 14 residues. Germline loops: CDR1 ENHRY, CDR2 SYGVKD. V was shortened by 6 bases and J by 7 bases, with 13 bases between the two germline ends.

There are many counts of this clonotype. The chain couples TRBV2 to TRBJ2-2; perhaps TRBD1 as D (5 bases). V lost 7 bases to trimming and J lost 4 bases, with 16 bases between them. The germline V gene has CDR1 SNHLY and CDR2 FYNNEI. The CDR3 covers 15 residues. DNA of the CDR3: TGTGCCAGCATCTCAGGTCAAAGGGGCACCGGGGAGCTGTTTTTT. Translation: CASISGQRGTGELFF.

With regard to this clonotype: Here the CDR3 omits its conserved ending phenylalanine or tryptophan, so a read error is the likely source. The rearrangement joins TRBV27 to TRBJ2-4; the D gene is possibly TRBD1 (5 bases). The germline CDR1 and CDR2 sequences are MNHEY and SMNVEV (reference sequence). The CDR3 consists of 15 residues. CDR3: CASSTSTDRENIQYL. CDR3 nucleotide sequence: TGTGCAAGCAGTACCTCGACAGATAGGGAAAACATTCAGTACTTA.